This T cell receptor (beta chain) was obtained from a study of blood T cell repertoires in COVID-19. Looking at the study overall: Sample material is recorded as cDNA or gDNA derived from T cells, B-cell-depleted T cells, or PBMCs.

CDR1 and CDR2 (germline): MGHRA, YSYEKL. V lost 4 bases to trimming and J lost 6 bases; unmatched junction nucleotides: 8. The CDR3 length is 15 residues. The authors' processing: Reference gene primer amplification gave nucleated cell count estimates. TCRdb's copy holds only in-frame clones and misses some; the assay was immunoSEQ multiplex PCR. The DNA gave D and trimming, while V, J and clone size come from that table. Of roughly 200,000 clones in the sample, over 80% were seen once. The Seattle patients, enrolled during active infection, were followed longitudinally. This receptor was obtained from a woman aged 25-40 years with COVID-19, enrolled during active disease. Sequencing input: peripheral blood. The rearrangement uses TRBV4-1 and TRBJ2-7, with 11 nucleotides matching TRBD2. DNA for the CDR3: TGCGCCAGCAGCCCGATACTAGCGGGAGACCTCGAGCAGTACTTC. This codes for CASSPILAGDLEQYF.